This T cell receptor beta chain was retrieved from a study of OX40 agonist ivuxolimab in advanced cancers. Overall study context: Intravenous ivuxolimab was administered to patients every 2 weeks at 0.01 to 10 mg/kg. Study-wide points: CD4+ and CD8+ blood T cells expanded clonally by week 6 at 0.1 to 3.0 mg/kg.

Worth noting for this clone: Its antigen is not identified.

With 6 bases clipped from V and 1 base from J, the junction kept 10 bases outside the gene matches. CDR3 size: 16 residues. Germline CDR1 KGHSH, CDR2 LQKENI. TCRdb keeps only in-frame clones here, not all; method: immunoSEQ multiplex PCR. The sample has around 66,000 clones, approximately 90% seen once; the top ten hold approximately 0.33%. This material consisted of CD4+ or CD8+ T cells sorted from blood, taken in a trial of the OX40 agonist ivuxolimab. The chain joins TRBV18 to TRBJ2-3; 7 bases line up with TRBD1. The sequence derives from an adult with an advanced solid tumor such as melanoma, head and neck, liver or kidney cancer. CDR3 region: CASSKRQGLGTDTQYF. The CDR3 DNA reads as TGTGCCAGCTCTAAAAGACAGGGATTGGGCACAGATACGCAGTATTTT.